These 13 T cell receptor beta chains were sequenced from one sample in a study of regulatory dendritic cells for organ transplantation (dated 2017 in TCRdb). The library was prepared using the immunoSEQ multiplex PCR assay. TCRdb provides this immuneACCESS table in a form limited to in-frame rearrangements. Some clones are lacking; in checked studies, under half of them reflect an unresolved V gene, and why the rest are absent is not known. This sample gives approximately 22,000 clones in total; 80% to 90% of them show up just once. Together, the top ten hold nearly 0.7% of the sample. No antigens are known for them. Sorted T cell subsets were CFSE-labeled and co-cultured for around five days with allogeneic regulatory or mature dendritic cells at a 1:10 DC:T ratio. The sequenced sample was naive CD4+ T cells from blood cultured with regulatory dendritic cells. The sample's cell subset or site label, decoded: CD45RA+ naive T cells. Receptors originate from a human donor in good health.

This clone came up a few times. This chain connects TRBV7-2 to TRBJ2-3; D not certain. CDR3 length equals 15 residues. V gave up 1 base and J gave up 0 bases, with 8 bases separating them. Germline V gene lookup returns CDR1 SGHTA and CDR2 FQGNSA. Written as DNA, the CDR3 is TGTGCCAGCAGCTTAGACGGCAAAAGCACAGATACGCAGTATTTT. Its translation: CASSLDGKSTDTQYF. Full variable domain (remainder filled in from reference TRBV7-2 and TRBJ2-3): GAGVSQSPSNKVTEKGKDVELRCDPISGHTALYWYRQSLGQGLEFLIYFQGNSAPDKSGLPSDRFSAERTGGSVSTLTIQRTQQEDSAVYLCASSLDGKSTDTQYFGPGTRLTVL.

The chain carries TRBV18 and TRBJ1-1; D remains ambiguous. The CDR3 extends over 13 amino acids. The V gene's germline CDR1 is KGHSH and CDR2 LQKENI. Trimming removed 2 bases at V and 3 bases at J, with 7 bases between. DNA of the CDR3: TGTGCCAGCTCACCAACGGGAGACACTGAAGCTTTCTTT. It codes for CASSPTGDTEAFF.

The rearrangement joins TRBV7-9 to TRBJ2-1; D gene uncertain. V was cut by 5 bases and J by 7 bases, with 12 bases left in between. This CDR3 contains 13 residues. Germline-derived CDR1 and CDR2 are SEHNR and FQNEAQ (reference sequence). For the CDR3, the DNA is TGTGCCAGCAGCCCCCTGTCCGGGAATGAGCAGTTCTTC. Translating it yields CASSPLSGNEQFF.

The gene calls are TRBV28 and TRBJ1-1; 7 positions agree with TRBD1. This CDR3 spans 12 amino acids. After removal of 3 bases from V and 11 bases from J, the junction contained 6 bases not matched to a gene. Germline V lookup: CDR1 MDHEN, CDR2 SYDVKM. The CDR3 protein is CASSLQQGRAFF. CDR3 nucleotide sequence: TGTGCCAGCAGTTTGCAACAGGGGAGGGCTTTCTTT. Combining the CDR3 with reference TRBV28 and TRBJ1-1 gives the whole variable domain DVKVTQSSRYLVKRTGEKVFLECVQDMDHENMFWYRQDPGLGLRLIYFSYDVKMKEKGDIPEGYSVSREKKERFSLILESASTNQTSMYLCASSLQQGRAFFGQGTRLTVV.

The V and J genes are TRBV6-5 and TRBJ1-2, with 8 bases fitting TRBD1. The V gene's germline CDR1 is MNHEY and CDR2 SVGAGI. V shed 6 bases and J 3 bases; nucleotides not matched to a gene: 6. This CDR3 region has 14 residues. The CDR3 DNA is TGTGCCAGCAGGGGGGACAGGTCCTACTATGGCTACACCTTC. Protein: CASRGDRSYYGYTF.

In its sample, this clone was seen once. In nucleotides, the CDR3 is TGTGCCAGCAGCCGGAGTTCTGAGCAGTTCTTC. It is translated as CASSRSSEQFF. The V call is TRBV7-9, the J call TRBJ2-1; D remains unclear. This CDR3 is built from 11 residues. CDR1 is SEHNR, CDR2 FQNEAQ, per germline (reference sequence). Trimming cost V 5 bases and J 9 bases, with 8 bases left between them.

The chain employs TRBV9 and TRBJ2-2; D assignment may be TRBD1 or TRBD2 (6 bases each). This CDR3 region has 16 residues. Deletions cut 0 bases from V and 0 bases from J, with 9 bases between. CDR1 and CDR2 from the germline V gene are SGDLS and YYNGEE. The CDR3 DNA reads as TGTGCCAGCAGCGTAGCGAGGGGGGCGAACACCGGGGAGCTGTTTTTT. This translates into CASSVARGANTGELFF.

The CDR3: CASSQLYLSTGSYEQYF. For the CDR3, the DNA is TGTGCCAGCAGCCAACTTTACCTGAGTACAGGATCCTACGAGCAGTACTTC. The chain couples TRBV4-2 to TRBJ2-7; the D gene is possibly TRBD1 (5 bases). The CDR3 is 17 residues long. Germline loops: CDR1 LGHNA, CDR2 YNFKEQ. V was trimmed by 2 bases and J by 1 base, leaving 18 bases between them.

The chain carries TRBV9 and TRBJ2-3, with a possible D match to TRBD2 (5 bases). The CDR3 consists of 16 residues. Germline lookup yields CDR1 SGDLS and CDR2 YYNGEE. V dropped 1 base and J dropped 2 bases, with 14 bases sitting between them. The CDR3 coding sequence is TGTGCCAGCAGCGTAAGAGGCGACGGGGTCACAGATACGCAGTATTTT. It specifies CASSVRGDGVTDTQYF.

The chain carries TRBV7-9 and TRBJ1-2; D unresolved. Germline assignment: CDR1 SEHNR and CDR2 FQNEAQ (reference sequence). This CDR3 region has 16 residues. Trimming left V 5 bases short and J 2 bases short, with 18 bases between. The CDR3 region has the DNA TGTGCCAGCAGCAATAATTGGGCAGACCTGAACTATGGCTACACCTTC. Encoded protein: CASSNNWADLNYGYTF.

The chain combines TRBV11-2 with TRBJ1-6, with no clear D. The V gene's germline CDR1 is SGHAT and CDR2 FQNNGV. This CDR3 spans 15 amino acids. Trimming shortened V by 5 bases and J by 0 bases, and 8 bases separated the two germline ends. This chain's CDR3 is CASSRTASYNSPLHF. For the CDR3, the DNA is TGTGCCAGCAGCAGGACCGCCTCCTATAATTCACCCCTCCACTTT. Combining the CDR3 with reference TRBV11-2 and TRBJ1-6 gives the whole variable domain EAGVAQSPRYKIIEKRQSVAFWCNPISGHATLYWYQQILGQGPKLLIQFQNNGVVDDSQLPKDRFSAERLKGVDSTLKIQPAKLEDSAVYLCASSRTASYNSPLHFGNGTRLTVT.

This clone was detected only once. This chain links TRBV29-1 with TRBJ2-5, with no clear D. V was clipped by 5 bases and J by 4 bases, with 17 bases between them. The germline CDR1 and CDR2 sequences are SQVTM and ANQGSEA. This CDR3 has 14 amino acids. The CDR3 DNA reads as TGCAGCGTTAGGGCGTGGTTAGGAACAGAGACCCAGTACTTC. Translating it yields CSVRAWLGTETQYF.

The rearrangement uses TRBV5-4 and TRBJ2-6, with 9 bases that match TRBD1. This CDR3 contains 17 residues. Germline loops: CDR1 SGHNT, CDR2 YYREEE (reference sequence). V trimming: 4 bases; J trimming: 2 bases; junction bases outside the gene matches: 7. This chain's CDR3 is CASSIGQGPPGANVLTF. For the CDR3, the DNA is TGTGCCAGCAGCATAGGACAGGGGCCCCCTGGGGCCAACGTCCTGACTTTC.